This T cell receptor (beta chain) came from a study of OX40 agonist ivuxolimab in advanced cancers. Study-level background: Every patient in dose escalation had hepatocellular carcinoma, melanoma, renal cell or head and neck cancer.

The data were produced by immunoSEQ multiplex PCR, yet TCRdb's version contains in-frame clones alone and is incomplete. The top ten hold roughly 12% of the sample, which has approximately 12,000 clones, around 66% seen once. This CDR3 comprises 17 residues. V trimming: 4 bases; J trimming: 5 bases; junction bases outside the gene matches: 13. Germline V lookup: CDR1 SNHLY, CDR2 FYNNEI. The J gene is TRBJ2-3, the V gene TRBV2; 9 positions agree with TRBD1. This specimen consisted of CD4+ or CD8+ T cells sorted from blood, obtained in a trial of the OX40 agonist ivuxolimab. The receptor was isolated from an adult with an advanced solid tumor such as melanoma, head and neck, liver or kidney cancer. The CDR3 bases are TGTGCCAGCAGTGGGCCCCTGGGACAGGGTCTACAAGATACGCAGTATTTT. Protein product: CASSGPLGQGLQDTQYF.